These T cell receptor beta chains were read from a single sample in a study of vaccination and CD4 T cells after COVID-19. These receptors have no known antigen. MiXCR was run by TCRdb on the PCR reads, yielding one entry per CDR3 protein. The sample records approximately 13,000 distinct CDR3 sequences, around 42% being singletons. The source was CD4+ T cells from blood, cultured in vitro, collected before SARS-CoV-2 vaccination. These receptor sequences come from a human donor who had recovered from COVID-19. CDR3s include the opening cysteine and the closing phenylalanine or tryptophan. Each record gives: J gene, V gene, CDR3 protein.

J: TRBJ1-1; V: TRBV25-1; CDR3: CASSEIGEAFF
J: TRBJ2-1; V: TRBV6-2/TRBV6-3; CDR3: CASSYGTLKEQFF
J: TRBJ1-5; V: TRBV28; CDR3: CASSRSPDRGWGSNQPQHF
J: TRBJ2-7; V: TRBV20-1; CDR3: CSASSGGDPYEQYF
J: TRBJ2-5; V: TRBV30; CDR3: CAWSVEGTRTQYF
J: TRBJ1-2; V: TRBV2; CDR3: CASSRTGGSRGYTF
J: TRBJ1-2; V: TRBV20-1; CDR3: CSARDGAVGGYTF
J: TRBJ2-3; V: TRBV20-1; CDR3: CSARPGGNTDTQYF
J: TRBJ1-2; V: TRBV5-6; CDR3: CASSWGTGNYGYTF
J: TRBJ2-5; V: TRBV18; CDR3: CASSPMTSGETQYF
J: TRBJ1-5; V: TRBV28; CDR3: CASSGAGGAGQPQHF
J: TRBJ1-2; V: TRBV28; CDR3: CASSSSRDSLYGYTF
J: TRBJ1-1; V: TRBV29-1; CDR3: CSGGTGNTEAFF
J: TRBJ2-1; V: TRBV27; CDR3: CASSLAAAGQQFF
J: TRBJ1-1; V: TRBV20-1; CDR3: CSAPARDVMNTEAFF
J: TRBJ2-5; V: TRBV7-7; CDR3: CASSPTGFGETQYF
J: TRBJ2-7; V: TRBV20-1; CDR3: CSARLTRSGTQSGEQYF
J: TRBJ2-1; V: TRBV20-1; CDR3: CSASSGISSYNEQFF
J: TRBJ1-5; V: TRBV12-3/TRBV12-4; CDR3: CASSFSRLPQHF
J: TRBJ1-2; V: TRBV4-3; CDR3: CASSQEVRNYGYTF
J: TRBJ1-2; V: TRBV6-2/TRBV6-3; CDR3: CASSYLRDRDGYTF
J: TRBJ1-4; V: TRBV7-6; CDR3: CASSLGQGAGKLFF